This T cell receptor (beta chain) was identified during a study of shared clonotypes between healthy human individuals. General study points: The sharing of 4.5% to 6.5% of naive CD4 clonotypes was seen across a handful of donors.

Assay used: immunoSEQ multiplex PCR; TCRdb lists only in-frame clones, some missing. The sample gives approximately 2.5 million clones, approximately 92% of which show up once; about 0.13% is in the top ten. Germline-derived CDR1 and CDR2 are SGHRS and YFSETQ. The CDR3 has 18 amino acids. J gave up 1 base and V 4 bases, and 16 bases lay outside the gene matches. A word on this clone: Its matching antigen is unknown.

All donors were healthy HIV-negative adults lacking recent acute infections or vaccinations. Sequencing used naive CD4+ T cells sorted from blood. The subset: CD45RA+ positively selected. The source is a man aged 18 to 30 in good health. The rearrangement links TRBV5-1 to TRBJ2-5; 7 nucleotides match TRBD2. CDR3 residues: CASSPGLTGRGFQETQYF. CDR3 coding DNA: TGCGCCAGCAGCCCGGGCTTAACGGGGAGGGGCTTCCAAGAGACCCAGTACTTC.